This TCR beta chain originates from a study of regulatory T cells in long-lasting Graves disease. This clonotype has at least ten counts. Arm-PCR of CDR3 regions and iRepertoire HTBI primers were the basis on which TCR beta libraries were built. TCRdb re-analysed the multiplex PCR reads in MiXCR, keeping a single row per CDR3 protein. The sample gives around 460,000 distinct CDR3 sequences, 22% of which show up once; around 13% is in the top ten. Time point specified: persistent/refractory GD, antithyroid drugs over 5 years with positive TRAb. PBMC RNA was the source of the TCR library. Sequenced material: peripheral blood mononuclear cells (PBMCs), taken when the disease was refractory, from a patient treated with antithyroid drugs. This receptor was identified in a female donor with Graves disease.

CDR3 sequence (DNA): TGTGCCAGCAGTCCCAGTCGAGTAGGGGCTCACGGCTACACCTTC. Translation: CASSPSRVGAHGYTF. This chain links TRBV28 with TRBJ1-2; tentatively, D is TRBD1 (5 bases). The CDR3 length is 15 residues. The germline V gene encodes CDR1 MDHEN and CDR2 SYDVKM. With 5 bases removed from V and 8 bases from J, the gap between germline ends came to 21 bases.